The entry that follows covers one T cell receptor (beta chain) sequence. What it binds is not known. cDNA prepared by RNA extraction and subsequent reverse transcription served as the template for sequencing. This table comes from immunoSEQ multiplex PCR, and its TCRdb copy is limited to in-frame clones, with some not included. The repertoire has roughly 220,000 clones, approximately 70% of them found once; the top ten carry 0.95% to 1.5%. The source of the sample is a study of CD8+ T cells in alopecia areata. Whole-study context: Treated patients were given oral tofacitinib, which was dosed at 5 to 10 mg twice daily. Notes on the study in general: Scalp samples also yield sequences of resident alphabeta T cells from normal skin. For lesional scalp, especially alopecia totalis/universalis, clonality was higher than in normal scalp.

V was pared by 6 bases and J by 2 bases, with 17 bases between. The germline CDR1 and CDR2 sequences are SNHLY and FYNNEI. The CDR3 spans 15 residues. Treatment meaning: oral pan-JAK inhibitor, 5-10 mg twice daily. Lesional scalp punch biopsies and peripheral blood came from alopecia areata patients. Sequenced material: CD4+ T cells sorted from blood, taken between weeks 43 and 45, from a patient treated with tofacitinib. This chain links TRBV2 with TRBJ2-7; a possible D gene is TRBD2 (6 bases). The sequence was collected from a human donor with alopecia areata. The CDR3 protein is CASRGGQEPTYEQYF. CDR3 sequence (DNA): TGTGCCAGCAGGGGAGGTCAGGAACCCACCTACGAGCAGTACTTC.